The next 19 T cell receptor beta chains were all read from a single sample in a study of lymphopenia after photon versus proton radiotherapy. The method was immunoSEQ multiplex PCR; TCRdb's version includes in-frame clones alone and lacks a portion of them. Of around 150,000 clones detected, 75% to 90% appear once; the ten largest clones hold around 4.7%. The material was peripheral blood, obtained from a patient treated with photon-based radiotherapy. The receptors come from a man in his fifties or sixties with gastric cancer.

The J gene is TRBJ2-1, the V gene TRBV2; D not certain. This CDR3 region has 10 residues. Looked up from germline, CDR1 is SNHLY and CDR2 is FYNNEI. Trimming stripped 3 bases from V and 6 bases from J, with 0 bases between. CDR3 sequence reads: CASSDNEQFF. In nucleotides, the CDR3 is TGTGCCAGCAGTGACAATGAGCAGTTCTTC.

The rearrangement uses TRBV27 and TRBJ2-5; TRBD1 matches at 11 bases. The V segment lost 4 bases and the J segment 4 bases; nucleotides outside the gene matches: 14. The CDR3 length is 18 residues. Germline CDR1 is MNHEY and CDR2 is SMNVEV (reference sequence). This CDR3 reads CASSSLGTGGTRGETQYF. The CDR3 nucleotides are TGTGCCAGCAGTTCCCTCGGGACAGGGGGGACCCGGGGAGAGACCCAGTACTTC.

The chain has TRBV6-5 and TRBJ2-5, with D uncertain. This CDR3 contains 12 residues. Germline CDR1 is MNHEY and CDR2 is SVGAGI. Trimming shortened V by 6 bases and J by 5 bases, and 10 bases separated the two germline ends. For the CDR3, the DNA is TGTGCCAGCAGCCAAAGGTGGGAGACCCAGTACTTC. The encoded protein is CASSQRWETQYF.

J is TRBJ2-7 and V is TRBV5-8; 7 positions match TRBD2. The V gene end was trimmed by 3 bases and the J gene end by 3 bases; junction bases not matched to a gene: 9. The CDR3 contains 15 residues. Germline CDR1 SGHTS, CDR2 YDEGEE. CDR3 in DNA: TGTGCCAGCAGCTCCTTGGGAAGGGACTACTACGAGCAGTACTTC. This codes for CASSSLGRDYYEQYF. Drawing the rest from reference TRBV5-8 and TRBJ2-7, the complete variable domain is EAGVTQSPTHLIKTRGQQATLRCSPISGHTSVYWYQQALGLGLQFLLWYDEGEERNRGNFPPRFSGRQFPNYSSELNVNALELEDSALYLCASSSLGRDYYEQYFGPGTRLTVT.

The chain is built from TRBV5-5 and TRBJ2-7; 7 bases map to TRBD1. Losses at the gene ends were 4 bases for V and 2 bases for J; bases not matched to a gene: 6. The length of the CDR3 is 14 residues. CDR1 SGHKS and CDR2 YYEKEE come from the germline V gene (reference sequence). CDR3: CASSNWDSPYEQYF. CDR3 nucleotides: TGTGCCAGCAGCAATTGGGACAGCCCCTACGAGCAGTACTTC.

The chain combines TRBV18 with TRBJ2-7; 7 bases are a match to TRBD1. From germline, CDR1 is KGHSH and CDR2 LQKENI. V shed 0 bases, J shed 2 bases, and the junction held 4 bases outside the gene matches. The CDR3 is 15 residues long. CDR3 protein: CASSPPTGYPYEQYF. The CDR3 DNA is TGTGCCAGCTCACCACCGACAGGGTACCCCTACGAGCAGTACTTC.

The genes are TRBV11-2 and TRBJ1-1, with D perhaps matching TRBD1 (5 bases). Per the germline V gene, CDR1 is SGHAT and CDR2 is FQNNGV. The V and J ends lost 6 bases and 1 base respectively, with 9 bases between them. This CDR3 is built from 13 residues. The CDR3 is CASSFDRNTEAFF. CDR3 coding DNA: TGTGCCAGCAGTTTCGACAGGAACACTGAAGCTTTCTTT.

The DNA for the CDR3 is TGTGCCAGCAGCCTCTCAACTTATCAGCCCCAGCATTTT. The encoded protein is CASSLSTYQPQHF. V and J are TRBV6-5 and TRBJ1-5; the D is unclear. V was clipped by 6 bases and J by 5 bases, with 11 bases between them. Germline V gene data show CDR1 as MNHEY and CDR2 as SVGAGI. The CDR3 has 13 amino acids.

CDR3 bases: TGTGCCAGCAGCTTAGCGGGACTAGCGGGGCCCTACGAGCAGTACTTC. Translating it yields CASSLAGLAGPYEQYF. V and J are TRBV7-8 and TRBJ2-7, with 13 positions matching TRBD2. Trimming removed 0 bases from V and 2 bases from J; junction bases left unmatched: 1. Germline lookup yields CDR1 SGHVS and CDR2 FQNEAQ. There are 16 residues in the CDR3.

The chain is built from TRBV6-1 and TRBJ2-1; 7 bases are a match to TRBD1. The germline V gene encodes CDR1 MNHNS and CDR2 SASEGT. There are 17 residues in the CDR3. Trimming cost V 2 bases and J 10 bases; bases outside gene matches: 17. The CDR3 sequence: CASSEKTGWFTFREQFF. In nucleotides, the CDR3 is TGTGCCAGCAGTGAAAAGACAGGGTGGTTTACCTTTCGGGAGCAGTTCTTC.

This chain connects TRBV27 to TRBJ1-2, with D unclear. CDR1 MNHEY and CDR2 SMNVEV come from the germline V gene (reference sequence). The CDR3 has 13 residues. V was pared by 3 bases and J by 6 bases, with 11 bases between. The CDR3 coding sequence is TGTGCCAGCAGTTTTGTTGAGGGTAATGGCTACACCTTC. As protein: CASSFVEGNGYTF.

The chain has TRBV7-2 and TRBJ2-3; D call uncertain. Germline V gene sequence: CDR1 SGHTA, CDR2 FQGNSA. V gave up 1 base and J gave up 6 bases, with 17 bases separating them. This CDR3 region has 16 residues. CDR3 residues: CASSLVTSAKGDTQYF. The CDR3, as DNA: TGTGCCAGCAGCTTAGTCACGTCAGCAAAAGGTGATACGCAGTATTTT.

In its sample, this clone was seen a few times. This CDR3 reads CASSESDTSGGRTDTQYF. For the CDR3, the DNA is TGTGCCAGCAGTGAATCGGACACTAGCGGGGGAAGAACAGATACGCAGTATTTT. This chain joins TRBV25-1 and TRBJ2-3, with TRBD2 identical over 11 bases. With V trimmed by 1 base and J by 3 bases, 9 bases remained unmatched. Germline CDR1 reads MGHDK; CDR2 reads SYGVNS. The CDR3 loop spans 18 amino acids.

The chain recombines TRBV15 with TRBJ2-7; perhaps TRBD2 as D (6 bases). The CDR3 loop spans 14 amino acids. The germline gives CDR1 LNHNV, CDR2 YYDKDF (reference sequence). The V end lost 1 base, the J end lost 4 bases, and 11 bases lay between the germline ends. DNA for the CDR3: TGTGCCACCAGCAGAGGGTCGGAGGGATACGAGCAGTACTTC. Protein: CATSRGSEGYEQYF.

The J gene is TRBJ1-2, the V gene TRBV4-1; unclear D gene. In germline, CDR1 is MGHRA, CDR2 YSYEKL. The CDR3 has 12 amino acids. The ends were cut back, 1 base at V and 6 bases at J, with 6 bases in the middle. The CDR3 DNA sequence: TGCGCCAGCAGCCAAGTCGGCCATGGCTACACCTTC. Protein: CASSQVGHGYTF.

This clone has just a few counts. The CDR3 loop is CASSATEGTGGYEQYF. The CDR3, as DNA: TGTGCCAGCAGTGCTACGGAGGGGACAGGGGGCTACGAGCAGTACTTC. The V call is TRBV25-1, the J call TRBJ2-7; 11 nucleotides line up with TRBD1. The CDR3 consists of 16 residues. The germline V gene encodes CDR1 MGHDK and CDR2 SYGVNS. Trimming removed 4 bases from V and 3 bases from J; junction bases left unmatched: 8.

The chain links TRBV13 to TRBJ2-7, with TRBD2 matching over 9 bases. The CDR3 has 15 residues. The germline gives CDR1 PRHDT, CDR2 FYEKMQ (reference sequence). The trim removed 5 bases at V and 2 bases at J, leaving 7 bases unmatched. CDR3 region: CASSPRTSEAYEQYF. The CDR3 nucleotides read TGTGCCAGCAGCCCAAGGACTAGCGAGGCCTACGAGCAGTACTTC.

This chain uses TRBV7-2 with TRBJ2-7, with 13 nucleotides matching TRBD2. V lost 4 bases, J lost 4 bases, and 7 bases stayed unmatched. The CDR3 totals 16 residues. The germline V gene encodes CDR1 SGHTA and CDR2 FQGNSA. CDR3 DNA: TGTGCCAGCAGCTCAGGACTAGCGGGAGCGGGGTACGAGCAGTACTTC. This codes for CASSSGLAGAGYEQYF.

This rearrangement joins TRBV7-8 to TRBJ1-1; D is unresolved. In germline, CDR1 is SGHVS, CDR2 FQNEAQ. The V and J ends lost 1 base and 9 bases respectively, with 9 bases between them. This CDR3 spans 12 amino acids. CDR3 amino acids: CASSLVGGKAFF. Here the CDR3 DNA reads TGTGCCAGCAGCTTAGTTGGCGGGAAAGCTTTCTTT.